The 30 T cell receptor beta chains given below trace back to one sample, sequenced in a study of Graves' ophthalmopathy and Graves' hyperthyroidism. The authors amplified TCR beta CDR3 regions, and they did so from RNA transcripts for repertoire sequencing. The first round was an RT-PCR with HTBI primers, and the second round was a multiplex PCR. TCRdb independently ran MiXCR on the multiplex PCR reads; one entry per CDR3 protein. The sample contains about 740,000 distinct CDR3 sequences, approximately 40% of which appear only once. Sequenced input: peripheral blood. Source of these receptors: an adult man with Graves' ophthalmopathy.

This clonotype was seen repeatedly, ten times or more. V usage is TRBV2 and J usage is TRBJ1-1; D is uncertain. Germline V gene data show CDR1 as SNHLY and CDR2 as FYNNEI. V was pared by 0 bases and J by 0 bases, with 2 bases between. This CDR3 is built from 13 residues. The CDR3 sequence: CASSEAVNTEAFF. CDR3 bases: TGTGCCAGCAGTGAAGCGGTGAACACTGAAGCTTTCTTT.

The chain is built from TRBV7-9 and TRBJ2-2; no reliable D call. The CDR3 is 12 residues long. Germline V gene lookup returns CDR1 SEHNR and CDR2 FQNEAQ (reference sequence). Deletions cut 3 bases from V and 8 bases from J, with 7 bases between. In nucleotides, the CDR3 is TGTGCCAGCAGCTTTGCCCCTGGGGAGCTGTTTTTT. It translates to CASSFAPGELFF.

This clonotype was picked up many times. The chain joins TRBV11-2 to TRBJ1-5; unclear D gene. Trimming removed 6 bases from V and 0 bases from J, with 6 bases in between. The CDR3 sequence is 13 residues long. CDR1 and CDR2 from the germline V gene are SGHAT and FQNNGV. CDR3 in amino acids: CASRQYSNQPQHF. As DNA, the CDR3 is TGTGCCAGCAGACAGTATAGCAATCAGCCCCAGCATTTT.

In its sample, this clonotype was seen a few times. The genes are TRBV18 and TRBJ2-5; D unresolved. Germline CDR1 is KGHSH and CDR2 is LQKENI. CDR3 length: 14 amino acids. The V and J ends lost 3 bases and 2 bases respectively, with 10 bases between them. The CDR3 loop is CASSPAAFQETQYF. For the CDR3, the DNA is TGTGCCAGCTCACCCGCTGCGTTTCAAGAGACCCAGTACTTC.

This CDR3 reads CSARVTGNYGYTF. DNA of the CDR3: TGCAGTGCTAGAGTTACAGGGAACTATGGCTACACCTTC. The rearrangement joins TRBV20-1 to TRBJ1-2; a weak D match, TRBD1 (6 bases). V was clipped by 1 base and J by 2 bases, with 8 bases between them. Germline CDR1 and CDR2: DFQATT and SNEGSKA (reference sequence). The length of the CDR3 is 13 residues.

The chain uses TRBV3-1 and TRBJ2-6; D remains unclear. The CDR3 runs to 14 residues. V dropped 4 bases and J dropped 5 bases, with 9 bases sitting between them. Germline CDR1 and CDR2: LGHDT and YNNKEL (reference sequence). Written as DNA, the CDR3 is TGTGCCAGCAGCCCCCACCCCTGGGCCAACGTCCTGACTTTC. Its translation is CASSPHPWANVLTF. Drawing the rest from reference TRBV3-1 and TRBJ2-6, the complete variable domain is DTAVSQTPKYLVTQMGNDKSIKCEQNLGHDTMYWYKQDSKKFLKIMFSYNNKELIINETVPNRFSPKSPDKAHLNLHINSLELGDSAVYFCASSPHPWANVLTFGAGSRLTVL.

Here the CDR3 DNA reads TGTGCCAGCAGGGACCAGGGGGCGCGGGGCTACACCTTC. It specifies CASRDQGARGYTF. V usage is TRBV25-1 and J usage is TRBJ1-2; TRBD1 matches 8 bases. CDR1 and CDR2 from the germline V gene are MGHDK and SYGVNS. The CDR3 sequence is 13 residues long. Germline trimming cut 6 bases from V and 8 bases from J; bases unmatched to any gene: 8.

This clonotype was counted only a few times. The chain has TRBV24-1 and TRBJ1-5; D not resolved. Germline CDR1 reads KGHDR; CDR2 reads SFDVKD. V dropped 11 bases and J dropped 7 bases, with 14 bases sitting between them. The CDR3 is 12 amino acids. CDR3 amino acids: CASRTLGQPQHF. DNA of the CDR3: TGTGCCAGCAGAACCTTGGGGCAGCCCCAGCATTTT.

The gene calls are TRBV11-2 and TRBJ1-1; unclear D gene. The V gene lost 4 bases and the J gene lost 6 bases, with 18 bases spanning the gap. This CDR3 is 15 amino acids long. Per the germline V gene, CDR1 is SGHAT and CDR2 is FQNNGV. CDR3 in amino acids: CASSSDGFRTAEAFF. DNA of the CDR3: TGTGCCAGCAGCTCCGACGGCTTCCGGACCGCTGAAGCTTTCTTT.

A few counts support this clonotype. The chain uses TRBV20-1 and TRBJ2-7; 9 nucleotides align to TRBD2. The germline gives CDR1 DFQATT, CDR2 SNEGSKA (reference sequence). Germline trimming cut 5 bases from V and 2 bases from J; bases unmatched to any gene: 10. The CDR3 is 15 residues long. In nucleotides, the CDR3 is TGCAGTGCTTACGTAGCGGGGGTGACCACCTACGAGCAGTACTTC. This encodes CSAYVAGVTTYEQYF.

This clonotype was picked up a small number of times. The chain joins TRBV19 to TRBJ2-7, with 10 bases identical to TRBD1. V trimming: 4 bases; J trimming: 3 bases; junction bases outside the gene matches: 3. Looked up from germline, CDR1 is LNHDA and CDR2 is SQIVND (reference sequence). The CDR3 contains 14 residues. The CDR3: CASSNDRGHYEQYF. The DNA of the CDR3 is TGTGCCAGTAGTAACGACAGGGGGCACTACGAGCAGTACTTC.

In this sample, this clonotype turned up many times. The chain has TRBV12-3 or TRBV12-4 and TRBJ1-5; possible D gene TRBD1, 5 bases. CDR3 length: 13 residues. V lost 5 bases to trimming and J lost 11 bases, with 16 bases between them. CDR3 protein: CASSPGTAGAQHF. In nucleotides, the CDR3 is TGTGCCAGCAGTCCGGGGACGGCCGGGGCCCAGCATTTT.

In regard to this clonotype: A much larger clonotype is one base distant, so this may be a read error. The V and J genes are TRBV7-9 and TRBJ1-2, with D maybe TRBD1 (6 bases). The germline gives CDR1 SEHNR, CDR2 FQNEAQ (reference sequence). There are 15 residues in the CDR3. Trimming shortened V by 4 bases and J by 2 bases, and 14 bases separated the two germline ends. The CDR3 here is CASSSPTGLNYGYTF. The CDR3 DNA sequence: TGTGCCAGCAGCTCCCCGACAGGATTGAACTATGGCTACACCTTC.

This clonotype was picked up a small number of times. Germline is not matched at one junction end, which may reflect a read error. The chain combines TRBV10-3 with TRBJ1-1; a possible D gene is TRBD1 (6 bases). The length of the CDR3 is 15 residues. CDR1 ENHRY and CDR2 SYGVKD come from the germline V gene. The CDR3 DNA follows: TGTGCCAGCAGTTACCCCGGACAGCAGAACACTGAAGCTTTCTTT. Protein product: CASSYPGQQNTEAFF.

In this sample, this clonotype turned up once. The chain combines TRBV20-1 with TRBJ1-5, with D possibly TRBD1 on 5 matching bases. The V end was cut by 3 bases, the J end by 3 bases, with 12 bases between. This CDR3 contains 14 residues. Germline values: CDR1 DFQATT, CDR2 SNEGSKA (reference sequence). CDR3 residues: CSARSGAYNQPQHF. The CDR3 coding sequence is TGCAGTGCTAGGTCTGGGGCCTACAATCAGCCCCAGCATTTT.

The chain has TRBV6-4 and TRBJ1-2; D gene ambiguous. CDR3 length equals 9 residues. V lost 10 bases and J 7 bases, leaving 7 bases between the germline ends. CDR1 is MRHNA and CDR2 is SNTAGT in the germline V gene. Here the CDR3 reads CATRSGYTF. The CDR3, as DNA: TGTGCCACCCGGAGTGGCTACACCTTC.

The CDR3 nucleotides read TGTGCCATCAAAAAGGACAGGGAGGTTAGCTATGGCTACACCTTC. Its translation is CAIKKDREVSYGYTF. The rearrangement joins TRBV10-3 to TRBJ1-2; 8 positions match TRBD1. The CDR3 consists of 15 residues. V trimming: 7 bases; J trimming: 4 bases; junction bases outside the gene matches: 11. Germline V gene data show CDR1 as ENHRY and CDR2 as SYGVKD.

This clonotype has ten or more counts. The rearrangement links TRBV10-2 to TRBJ2-5, with D possibly TRBD2 on 6 matching bases. Between the trimmed V and J ends, which lost 6 bases and 2 bases, there was a span of 19 bases. This CDR3 is built from 16 residues. In germline, CDR1 is WSHSY, CDR2 SAAADI. The CDR3 nucleotides read TGCGCCAGCAGGAGACTAGGTTCCGGGGGACAAGAGACCCAGTACTTC. It encodes CASRRLGSGGQETQYF.

In DNA, the CDR3 is TGCAGTGCTAGAGCTAGGGTCCAGGCAAAAGCCGGTGGCTACACCTTC. Its translation is CSARARVQAKAGGYTF. J is TRBJ1-2 and V is TRBV20-1; D uncertain. Germline loops: CDR1 DFQATT, CDR2 SNEGSKA (reference sequence). The CDR3 totals 16 residues. The ends were cut back, 1 base at V and 7 bases at J, with 22 bases in the middle.

The chain uses TRBV7-9 and TRBJ2-2; D remains unclear. The CDR3 sequence is 16 residues long. With 5 bases removed from V and 0 bases from J, the gap between germline ends came to 13 bases. Germline-derived CDR1 and CDR2 are SEHNR and FQNEAQ (reference sequence). The CDR3 reads CASSQPRSTNTGELFF. In nucleotides, the CDR3 is TGTGCCAGCAGCCAACCCCGCTCCACGAACACCGGGGAGCTGTTTTTT.

The sample holds a few counts of this clonotype. V gene TRBV2 combines with J gene TRBJ2-2; TRBD1 agrees at 7 bases. Germline loops: CDR1 SNHLY, CDR2 FYNNEI. CDR3 size: 16 residues. V lost 7 bases to trimming and J lost 7 bases; unmatched junction nucleotides: 15. The CDR3 region is CASIISPRQGGGELFF. The CDR3 coding sequence is TGTGCCAGCATCATCTCTCCTCGACAGGGCGGCGGGGAGCTGTTTTTT.

The chain recombines TRBV3-1 with TRBJ1-6, with 9 bases that match TRBD1. Trimming at V came to 2 bases and at J to 5 bases, leaving 4 bases not matched to a gene. The germline gives CDR1 LGHDT, CDR2 YNNKEL (reference sequence). The CDR3 is 16 amino acids. The CDR3 spells CASSQHRGRDNSPLHF. The CDR3, as DNA: TGTGCCAGCAGCCAACACAGGGGGCGTGATAATTCACCCCTCCACTTT.

The rearrangement links TRBV20-1 to TRBJ2-7; unclear D gene. The length of the CDR3 is 14 residues. Germline CDR1 reads DFQATT; CDR2 reads SNEGSKA (reference sequence). The V end was cut by 3 bases, the J end by 2 bases, with 14 bases between. The CDR3 protein is CSASNSDRPYEQYF. CDR3 DNA sequence: TGCAGTGCTAGTAACAGCGACCGACCCTACGAGCAGTACTTC.

On this clonotype itself: Given a much more abundant clone one base away, this may be a read error. This sequence joins TRBV10-3 and TRBJ2-2; 8 bases fit TRBD1. CDR3 length equals 16 residues. The V gene end was trimmed by 6 bases and the J gene end by 4 bases; junction bases not matched to a gene: 10. CDR1 and CDR2 from the germline V gene are ENHRY and SYGVKD. The CDR3 sequence: CAISAETGVGTGELFF. The CDR3 DNA sequence: TGTGCCATCAGCGCTGAGACAGGGGTTGGCACCGGGGAGCTGTTTTTT.

This clonotype was seen many times. J is TRBJ2-2 and V is TRBV19; D ambiguous. V lost 6 bases and J 3 bases, leaving 11 bases between the germline ends. Germline-derived CDR1 and CDR2 are LNHDA and SQIVND (reference sequence). The CDR3 length is 14 residues. The CDR3 DNA reads TGTGCCAGTAGGCCGGGCTTCGACACCGGGGAGCTGTTTTTT. It codes for CASRPGFDTGELFF.

This clonotype showed up many times. This chain links TRBV19 with TRBJ1-5, with D perhaps TRBD1 (5 bases). V gave up 5 bases and J gave up 7 bases, with 15 bases separating them. There are 14 residues in the CDR3. CDR1 is LNHDA, CDR2 SQIVND, per germline (reference sequence). The CDR3 loop is CASSLGRGYQPQHF. The CDR3 nucleotides read TGTGCCAGTAGTCTGGGGAGGGGATACCAGCCCCAGCATTTT.

This clonotype has only a few counts. The chain is built from TRBV25-1 and TRBJ1-2, with 10 bases identical to TRBD1. Losses at the gene ends were 8 bases for V and 6 bases for J; bases not matched to a gene: 9. CDR1 is MGHDK and CDR2 is SYGVNS in the germline V gene. This CDR3 region has 14 residues. CDR3 protein: CASVGTGEIDGYTF. CDR3 bases: TGTGCCAGCGTGGGGACAGGGGAAATCGATGGCTACACCTTC.

The CDR3, as DNA: TGTGCCAGCAGTGCAAACAGGGAGATGTACACCGGGGAGCTGTTTTTT. Protein sequence: CASSANREMYTGELFF. V usage is TRBV25-1 and J usage is TRBJ1-4; possibly TRBD1 for D (6 bases). Near its end, the DNA agrees better with TRBJ2-2, so the J call may be wrong. Germline lookup yields CDR1 MGHDK and CDR2 SYGVNS. The CDR3 spans 16 residues.

This clonotype has only one observation. The V gene is TRBV25-1, the J gene TRBJ2-6, with 7 positions matching TRBD1. CDR3 length: 13 residues. Looked up from germline, CDR1 is MGHDK and CDR2 is SYGVNS. With 11 bases clipped from V and 8 bases from J, the junction kept 9 bases outside the gene matches. CDR3 bases: TGTGCCTGGAGACCGGACAGGCCCAACGTCCTGACTTTC. It yields the protein CAWRPDRPNVLTF.

This chain links TRBV20-1 with TRBJ1-2, with unresolved D. This CDR3 has 14 amino acids. The germline CDR1 and CDR2 sequences are DFQATT and SNEGSKA (reference sequence). Trimming removed 6 bases at V and 6 bases at J, with 20 bases between. The CDR3 reads CSALYGTLPHGYTF. CDR3 nucleotide sequence: TGCAGTGCACTATATGGAACCCTCCCACATGGCTACACCTTC.